The 30 T cell receptor beta chains below all came from one sample that was sequenced in a study of neurological immune-mediated disorders. TCRdb reanalysed the 5' RACE reads using MiXCR and keeps one entry per CDR3 protein. The repertoire has 30,000 to 40,000 distinct CDR3 sequences, 3% to 4% of them found once; the top ten carry around 2%. Sequenced input: PBMCs. The source of these receptors is a young man with multiple sclerosis.

This clonotype was seen at least ten times. The J gene is TRBJ1-4, the V gene TRBV9; D unresolved. Trimming removed 3 bases from V and 4 bases from J, with 13 bases in between. Per the germline V gene, CDR1 is SGDLS and CDR2 is YYNGEE. The CDR3 covers 15 residues. The CDR3 nucleotides are TGTGCCAGCAGCGCCACGGCACAGCATAATGAAAAACTGTTTTTT. Its translation is CASSATAQHNEKLFF.

This clonotype was observed at least ten times. The chain uses TRBV5-1 and TRBJ2-7; 8 nucleotides agree with TRBD1. V shed 4 bases, J shed 1 base, and the junction held 7 bases outside the gene matches. Germline assignment: CDR1 SGHRS and CDR2 YFSETQ. This CDR3 is built from 15 residues. CDR3: CASSGTGKGSYEQYF. CDR3 coding DNA: TGCGCCAGCAGCGGGACAGGCAAAGGGTCCTACGAGCAGTACTTC.

This clonotype was picked up many times. This chain links TRBV7-6 with TRBJ2-5, with D tentatively TRBD1 (6 bases). With 2 bases removed from V and 5 bases from J, the gap between germline ends came to 12 bases. The CDR3 contains 14 residues. From germline, CDR1 is SGHVS and CDR2 FNYEAQ. The CDR3, as DNA: TGTGCCAGCAGCTTATCACAGGGATTCGAGACCCAGTACTTC. It specifies CASSLSQGFETQYF. Looking up the rest from reference TRBV7-6 and TRBJ2-5 gives the full variable domain: GAGVSQSPRYKVTKRGQDVALRCDPISGHVSLYWYRQALGQGPEFLTYFNYEAQQDKSGLPNDRFSAERPEGSISTLTIQRTEQRDSAMYRCASSLSQGFETQYFGPGTRLLVL.

This chain uses TRBV7-3 with TRBJ1-1; TRBD1 aligns across 7 bases. J gave up 6 bases and V 5 bases, and 6 bases lay outside the gene matches. The CDR3 spans 13 residues. The germline CDR1 and CDR2 sequences are SGHTA and FQGTGA. The DNA for the CDR3 is TGTGCCAGCAGCCCGCGACAGGGCGCTGAAGCTTTCTTT. This sequence encodes CASSPRQGAEAFF.

This clonotype showed up many times. J is TRBJ1-1 and V is TRBV7-8; no clear D gene. V lost 2 bases to trimming and J lost 1 base, with 14 bases between them. This CDR3 spans 16 amino acids. CDR1 and CDR2 (germline): SGHVS, FQNEAQ. In DNA, the CDR3 is TGTGCCAGCAGCTTAATGGCAACGTTTAAGAACACTGAAGCTTTCTTT. It is translated as CASSLMATFKNTEAFF. Using reference TRBV7-8 and TRBJ1-1 for the parts outside the CDR3, the full variable domain is GAGVSQSPRYKVAKRGQDVALRCDPISGHVSLFWYQQALGQGPEFLTYFQNEAQLDKSGLPSDRFFAERPEGSVSTLKIQRTQQEDSAVYLCASSLMATFKNTEAFFGQGTRLTVV.

A few counts support this clonotype. This sequence joins TRBV29-1 and TRBJ1-2, with D maybe TRBD1 (5 bases). V lost 3 bases, J lost 6 bases, and 11 bases lay in between. Germline V gene sequence: CDR1 SQVTM, CDR2 ANQGSEA. CDR3 length: 12 residues. The CDR3 nucleotides are TGCAGCGTTGAGAATGGGGGTGATGGCTACACCTTC. Its protein is CSVENGGDGYTF.

This clonotype was detected many times. The chain employs TRBV10-3 and TRBJ1-6; 11 positions agree with TRBD1. The CDR3 sequence is 14 residues long. Germline values: CDR1 ENHRY, CDR2 SYGVKD. Losses at the gene ends were 10 bases for V and 8 bases for J; bases not matched to a gene: 7. CDR3 loop: CATQTGQGDSPLHF. CDR3 sequence (DNA): TGTGCCACACAAACGGGACAGGGGGATTCACCCCTCCACTTT.

This clonotype was seen repeatedly, ten times or more. V is TRBV27 and J is TRBJ1-2, with D perhaps TRBD1 (6 bases). CDR3 length: 14 amino acids. The V gene lost 6 bases and the J gene lost 4 bases, with 15 bases spanning the gap. Germline-derived CDR1 and CDR2 are MNHEY and SMNVEV (reference sequence). CDR3 sequence (DNA): TGTGCCAGCAGCCGGGACACTATCCTCTATGGCTACACCTTC. This sequence encodes CASSRDTILYGYTF.

This clonotype occurred many times. The chain joins TRBV20-1 to TRBJ2-7; D unclear. The germline V gene encodes CDR1 DFQATT and CDR2 SNEGSKA (reference sequence). The CDR3 consists of 14 residues. V shed 0 bases and J shed 7 bases, with 16 bases lying between them. The CDR3 nucleotides are TGCAGTGCTAGAGATCTGACGGCTTTACGGGAGCAGTACTTC. It translates to CSARDLTALREQYF.

This clonotype was detected ten times or more. The CDR3 protein is CASSFGDGNTEAFF. The DNA of the CDR3 is TGTGCCAGCAGTTTTGGGGACGGGAACACTGAAGCTTTCTTT. This chain uses TRBV27 with TRBJ1-1; D is possibly TRBD1 (5 bases). The CDR3 is 14 residues long. Between the trimmed V and J ends, which lost 3 bases and 1 base, there was a span of 9 bases. Per germline, CDR1 MNHEY and CDR2 SMNVEV (reference sequence).

This clonotype was picked up many times. This chain joins TRBV7-9 and TRBJ1-4; D may be TRBD1 (6 bases). The CDR3 has 12 residues. Germline CDR1 SEHNR, CDR2 FQNEAQ (reference sequence). V was shortened by 5 bases and J by 8 bases, with 9 bases between the two germline ends. CDR3 amino acids: CASSPDSEKLFF. The DNA for the CDR3 is TGTGCCAGCAGCCCGGACAGCGAAAAACTGTTTTTT. Filled out from reference TRBV7-9 and TRBJ1-4, the complete variable domain reads DTGVSQNPRHKITKRGQNVTFRCDPISEHNRLYWYRQTLGQGPEFLTYFQNEAQLEKSRLLSDRFSAERPKGSFSTLEIQRTEQGDSAMYLCASSPDSEKLFFGSGTQLSVL.

For this clonotype: Germline is not matched at one junction end, which may reflect a read error. This chain connects TRBV6-1 to TRBJ1-5, with 10 bases fitting TRBD1. This CDR3 is 13 amino acids long. CDR1 MNHNS and CDR2 SASEGT come from the germline V gene. The DNA for the CDR3 is TGTGCCAGCAGTCCGGGACAGGGGAAGCCCCAGAATTTT. Translated: CASSPGQGKPQNF.

This clonotype was seen repeatedly, ten times or more. The chain couples TRBV4-1 to TRBJ2-7, with a tentative D call TRBD1 (6 bases). The CDR3 length is 16 residues. Germline CDR1 is MGHRA and CDR2 is YSYEKL. Trimming took 7 bases from V and 3 from J, leaving 22 bases between them. The CDR3 region is CASTSTQDSIFYEQYF. DNA of the CDR3: TGCGCCAGCACGTCTACCCAGGACAGTATTTTCTACGAGCAGTACTTC.

As regards this clonotype: This clone may be a read error of a much larger clone one base away. CDR3 amino acids: CSALERVNEQYF. In DNA, the CDR3 is TGCAGTGCCCTCGAAAGGGTCAACGAGCAGTACTTC. The chain uses TRBV20-1 and TRBJ2-7; D gene ambiguous. Between the trimmed V and J ends, which lost 6 bases and 5 bases, there was a span of 14 bases. The CDR3 is 12 amino acids. The germline V gene encodes CDR1 DFQATT and CDR2 SNEGSKA (reference sequence).

In this sample, this clonotype turned up many times. The V gene is TRBV7-2, the J gene TRBJ1-2, with D tentatively TRBD1 (5 bases). CDR1 is SGHTA and CDR2 is FQGNSA in the germline V gene. Trimming shortened V by 2 bases and J by 0 bases, and 16 bases separated the two germline ends. This CDR3 comprises 17 residues. The CDR3 is CASSLQGVAATNYGYTF. The CDR3 DNA sequence: TGTGCCAGCAGCTTACAGGGAGTAGCGGCGACTAACTATGGCTACACCTTC.

This clonotype was recorded a few times. V is TRBV5-1 and J is TRBJ2-1, with D unresolved. There are 14 residues in the CDR3. V was cut by 0 bases and J by 5 bases, with 9 bases left in between. CDR1 and CDR2 from the germline V gene are SGHRS and YFSETQ. CDR3 DNA: TGCGCCAGCAGCTTGGGGACGGCTGACAATGAGCAGTTCTTC. Its translation: CASSLGTADNEQFF. Complete variable domain (other parts from reference TRBV5-1 and TRBJ2-1): KAGVTQTPRYLIKTRGQQVTLSCSPISGHRSVSWYQQTPGQGLQFLFEYFSETQRNKGNFPGRFSGRQFSNSRSEMNVSTLELGDSALYLCASSLGTADNEQFFGPGTRLTVL.

This clonotype was observed many times. The gene calls are TRBV24-1 and TRBJ2-1, with 9 bases aligning to TRBD2. The ends lost 3 bases at V and 4 bases at J; junction bases unmatched: 6. This CDR3 has 16 residues. The germline V gene encodes CDR1 KGHDR and CDR2 SFDVKD. The CDR3 loop is CATSDPSGGQYNEQFF. CDR3 nucleotides: TGTGCCACCAGTGATCCGAGCGGGGGGCAATACAATGAGCAGTTCTTC.

This clonotype is termed medium-sized (0.01 to 0.1%). The chain has TRBV15 and TRBJ2-3; possibly TRBD2 for D (5 bases). The CDR3 extends over 13 amino acids. With 0 bases removed from V and 8 bases from J, the gap between germline ends came to 9 bases. The germline gives CDR1 LNHNV, CDR2 YYDKDF (reference sequence). The DNA for the CDR3 is TGTGCCACCAGCAGAGATCGGCGGGTTACGCAGTATTTT. This sequence encodes CATSRDRRVTQYF.

The sample holds many counts of this clonotype. The rearrangement uses TRBV7-2 and TRBJ1-3, with D uncertain. The CDR3 sequence is 14 residues long. Germline V CDR1 and CDR2: SGHTA, FQGNSA. Trimming removed 5 bases from V and 2 bases from J, with 10 bases in between. The CDR3 DNA sequence: TGTGCCAGCAGCCCCATGGGTGCTGGAAACACCATATATTTT. Amino acids: CASSPMGAGNTIYF.

This clonotype was seen repeatedly, ten times or more. V usage is TRBV3-1 and J usage is TRBJ1-2; a weak D match, TRBD1 (6 bases). CDR3 length: 14 residues. Trimming pared 0 bases from V and 8 bases from J, leaving 13 bases between. Germline values: CDR1 LGHDT, CDR2 YNNKEL (reference sequence). In nucleotides, the CDR3 is TGTGCCAGCAGCCAAGAACAGGGTTTGGGAGGCTACACCTTC. Protein product: CASSQEQGLGGYTF.

The rearrangement joins TRBV5-1 to TRBJ2-7, with a weak D call TRBD1 (5 bases). Germline-derived CDR1 and CDR2 are SGHRS and YFSETQ. V was cut by 4 bases and J by 1 base, with 9 bases left in between. The CDR3 sequence is 13 residues long. CDR3 bases: TGCGCCAGCAGCAAGGCAGGGTCCTACGAGCAGTACTTC. Amino acids: CASSKAGSYEQYF. The whole variable domain, remainder taken from reference TRBV5-1 and TRBJ2-7, is KAGVTQTPRYLIKTRGQQVTLSCSPISGHRSVSWYQQTPGQGLQFLFEYFSETQRNKGNFPGRFSGRQFSNSRSEMNVSTLELGDSALYLCASSKAGSYEQYFGPGTRLTVT.

This clonotype was picked up many times. The chain has TRBV6-2 or TRBV6-3 and TRBJ2-2, with 10 bases identical to TRBD2. V shed 8 bases and J 3 bases; nucleotides not matched to a gene: 3. Looked up from germline, CDR1 is MNHEY and CDR2 is SVGEGT. The CDR3 runs 14 residues. CDR3 DNA: TGTGCCAGCCATAGCGGGGGGTACACCGGGGAGCTGTTTTTT. Protein: CASHSGGYTGELFF.

This clonotype was recorded at least ten times. The chain joins TRBV12-3 or TRBV12-4 to TRBJ1-5; D is uncertain. The germline V and J ends were trimmed by 1 base and 2 bases, with 6 bases remaining between them. This CDR3 is built from 14 residues. The CDR3 nucleotides read TGTGCCAGCAGTTTAGTTGGGGGCAATCAGCCCCAGCATTTT. Translating gives CASSLVGGNQPQHF.

This clonotype appeared a few times. This chain uses TRBV2 with TRBJ1-4; D possibly corresponds to TRBD1 (6 bases). V was cut by 9 bases and J by 8 bases, with 16 bases left in between. Germline lookup yields CDR1 SNHLY and CDR2 FYNNEI. CDR3 length: 13 amino acids. CDR3 protein: CASSETGQEKLFF. CDR3 DNA sequence: TGTGCCAGTAGCGAGACTGGACAGGAAAAACTGTTTTTT.

This clonotype was counted between two and nine times. An end of the junction differs from the germline gene, which may be a read error. The chain uses TRBV12-3 or TRBV12-4 and TRBJ1-6, with a weak D call TRBD1 (6 bases). The CDR3 runs 14 residues. CDR3 sequence (DNA): TGTGCCAGCAGTCCGACAGGAACTAATTCACCCCTCAACTTT. The encoded protein is CASSPTGTNSPLNF.

This clonotype showed up many times. V is TRBV7-6 and J is TRBJ1-5; D is perhaps TRBD1 (5 bases). Germline lookup yields CDR1 SGHVS and CDR2 FNYEAQ. The V gene lost 5 bases and the J gene lost 0 bases, with 14 bases spanning the gap. This CDR3 spans 16 amino acids. This chain's CDR3 is CASSNRPGYSNQPQHF. The CDR3 coding sequence is TGTGCCAGCAGCAACAGGCCGGGTTATAGCAATCAGCCCCAGCATTTT.

This clonotype is judged medium-sized. The J gene is TRBJ2-5, the V gene TRBV5-5; the match to TRBD1 covers 8 bases. The V and J ends lost 3 bases and 4 bases, in that order; junction bases with no gene match: 5. The germline V gene has CDR1 SGHKS and CDR2 YYEKEE (reference sequence). There are 14 residues in the CDR3. CDR3 in DNA: TGTGCCAGCAGCTCGGGACAGGTCCCAGAGACCCAGTACTTC. Translating gives CASSSGQVPETQYF. Together with reference TRBV5-5 and TRBJ2-5, the CDR3 gives the full variable domain: DAGVTQSPTHLIKTRGQQVTLRCSPISGHKSVSWYQQVLGQGPQFIFQYYEKEERGRGNFPDRFSARQFPNYSSELNVNALLLGDSALYLCASSSGQVPETQYFGPGTRLLVL.

This clonotype was counted at least ten times. The chain couples TRBV12-3 or TRBV12-4 to TRBJ1-5; tentative D call: TRBD1 (5 bases). The CDR3 sequence is 16 residues long. Between the trimmed V and J ends, which lost 1 base and 4 bases, there was a span of 14 bases. The CDR3 nucleotides read TGTGCCAGCAGTTTAGTTCGTCCAGGGACGAATCAGCCCCAGCATTTT. Its protein is CASSLVRPGTNQPQHF.

This clonotype showed up many times. CDR3 nucleotides: TGTGCCATCAGCTCGAGCGGGGCTTCCGATACGCAGTATTTT. Translated, it gives CAISSSGASDTQYF. The gene calls are TRBV10-3 and TRBJ2-3; 7 bases line up with TRBD2. Per the germline V gene, CDR1 is ENHRY and CDR2 is SYGVKD. With 6 bases clipped from V and 6 bases from J, the junction kept 9 bases outside the gene matches. The CDR3 consists of 14 residues.

This clonotype showed up many times. The rearrangement joins TRBV20-1 to TRBJ1-5; 8 bases are shared with TRBD1. CDR3 length: 14 amino acids. From germline, CDR1 is DFQATT and CDR2 SNEGSKA (reference sequence). The V segment lost 5 bases and the J segment 7 bases; nucleotides outside the gene matches: 10. The CDR3 coding sequence is TGCAGTGCTCGGAGAGGACAGGGCCACCAGCCCCAGCATTTT. Translated: CSARRGQGHQPQHF.